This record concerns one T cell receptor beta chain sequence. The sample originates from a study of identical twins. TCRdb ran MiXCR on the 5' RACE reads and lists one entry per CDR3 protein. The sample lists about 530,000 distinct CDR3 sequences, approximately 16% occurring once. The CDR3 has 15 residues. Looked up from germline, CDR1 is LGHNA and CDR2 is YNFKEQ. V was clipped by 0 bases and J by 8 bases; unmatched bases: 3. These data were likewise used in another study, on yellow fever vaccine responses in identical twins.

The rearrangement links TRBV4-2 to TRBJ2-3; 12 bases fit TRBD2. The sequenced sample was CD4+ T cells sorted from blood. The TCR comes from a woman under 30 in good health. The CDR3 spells CASSQEQLAGGTQYF. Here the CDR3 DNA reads TGTGCCAGCAGCCAAGAACAACTAGCGGGGGGTACGCAGTATTTT.